This TCR beta chain was profiled in a study of cytomegalovirus exposure and HLA in healthy donors. About the study: A prior analysis found 90 million to 120 million unique TCR beta sequences from 170 million or so T cells. Study results and caveats: One variant, a missense change in DCLRE1C, was linked in a later analysis to TCR beta V- and J-gene trimming.

Germline-derived CDR1 and CDR2 are SGHRS and YFSETQ. This CDR3 spans 15 amino acids. Trimming cost V 4 bases and J 10 bases; bases outside gene matches: 10. A multiplex PCR was run with 60 Vbeta primers and 13 Jbeta primers. In the source study's methods: Later work found tens of millions of unique TCR beta chains, with 9.5 million to 11 million shared. Using immunoSEQ multiplex PCR, the repertoire was profiled, and TCRdb retains in-frame clones only, with some absent. The DNA gave D and trimming, while V, J and clone size come from that table. The table lists about 140,000 clones, around 80% of them singletons. In this sample, this clone turned up once. Its antigen is undetermined.

The TCR sequence derives from a woman aged 40 to 50 in good health and CMV-seronegative. This rearrangement joins TRBV5-1 to TRBJ1-6; 8 nucleotides agree with TRBD1. Sequencing used PBMCs. The CDR3 DNA reads TGCGCCAGCAGCATCGGACAGGGAACGGGCTCACCCCTCCACTTT. Its protein product is CASSIGQGTGSPLHF.